What follows describes a single TCR beta chain. As processed by the authors: Estimation of nucleated cell counts was performed using reference gene primer amplification. Method: immunoSEQ multiplex PCR; TCRdb's copy keeps in-frame clones and lacks some. The V and J calls and clone size come from that table; D and trimming were worked out from the DNA. The sample shows 250,000 to 300,000 clones, around nine tenths of them seen only once. Up to 2 weeks before entering the study, exposed participants had met a COVID-19 case. This sample is drawn from a study of blood T cell repertoires in COVID-19. The wider study: Researchers got acute and convalescent COVID-19 samples from the United States, Italy and Spain. From T cells, B-cell-depleted T cells, or PBMCs came the material, which was cDNA or gDNA.

Germline CDR1 and CDR2: MDHEN and SYDVKM. The V and J ends lost 5 bases and 1 base respectively, with 14 bases between them. This CDR3 is 15 amino acids long. This clonotype was obtained from a woman in her forties or fifties who had been exposed to COVID-19. The chain couples TRBV28 to TRBJ1-1; D is unclear. The sequencing sample was made of PBMCs or T cells enriched from blood (not recorded which). DNA of the CDR3: TGTGCCAGCAGTAGAGGAAGTACTGGGAACACTGAAGCTTTCTTT. Translation: CASSRGSTGNTEAFF. Drawing the rest from reference TRBV28 and TRBJ1-1, the complete variable domain is DVKVTQSSRYLVKRTGEKVFLECVQDMDHENMFWYRQDPGLGLRLIYFSYDVKMKEKGDIPEGYSVSREKKERFSLILESASTNQTSMYLCASSRGSTGNTEAFFGQGTRLTVV.